This T cell receptor beta chain appears in the sequencing data of a study of control samples from healthy donors and cancer patients. Method: immunoSEQ multiplex PCR; TCRdb's copy keeps in-frame clones and lacks some. The repertoire holds more than 95,000 clones, just over 90% seen once, with over 8% in the top ten. Trimming shortened V by 5 bases and J by 8 bases, and 9 bases separated the two germline ends. This CDR3 region has 11 residues. From germline, CDR1 is SEHNR and CDR2 FQNEAQ (reference sequence). Sequencing input: blood. The gene calls are TRBV7-9 and TRBJ1-2; D is uncertain. The receptor was isolated from a man younger than 30 in good health. CDR3 DNA sequence: TGTGCCAGCAGCCCGCAAGGAGGCTACACCTTC. Translating it yields CASSPQGGYTF.